This T cell receptor (beta chain) is from a study of beta chain features in type 1 diabetes. Overall study results and limits: Patients with Type 1 diabetes showed moderately but significantly shorter TCRB CDR3s in all four CD4+ subsets.

With regard to this clone: Its cognate antigen is unknown.

The CDR3 sequence is 14 residues long. The ends were cut back, 0 bases at V and 10 bases at J, with 11 bases in the middle. Germline V gene sequence: CDR1 SGHNT, CDR2 YYREEE (reference sequence). What was sequenced were expressed TCRB transcripts, since all of the isolated RNA had been reverse transcribed. Sequencing was performed with immunoSEQ multiplex PCR; in TCRdb, only in-frame clones are kept and a portion is missing. The sample records hundreds of thousands of clones, around an eighth being singletons. The clonotype originates from a man between 18 and 35 years old with type 1 diabetes. Source material: naive CD4+ T cells from blood. This chain uses TRBV5-4 with TRBJ1-6, with D perhaps matching TRBD1 (5 bases). The CDR3 sequence is CASSLAGEGSPLHF. In DNA form, the CDR3 reads TGTGCCAGCAGCTTGGCGGGGGAGGGGTCACCCCTCCACTTT.